The 6 T cell receptor beta chains reported below all come from one sample, sequenced in a study of blood T cell repertoires in COVID-19. Repertoires were generated with immunoSEQ multiplex PCR, while TCRdb's copy carries only in-frame clones and drops some. The data hold fewer than 700,000 clones, with 85% to 90% observed a single time. The sample consisted of peripheral blood. Receptors were obtained from a woman aged 50 to 60 with COVID-19, enrolled during active disease.

V is TRBV6-1 and J is TRBJ1-2, with D perhaps TRBD1 (5 bases). Trimming pared 1 base from V and 2 bases from J, leaving 17 bases between. Germline CDR1 reads MNHNS; CDR2 reads SASEGT. The CDR3 has 17 residues. The CDR3 DNA is TGTGCCAGCAGTGAAGGCGGGGGGAGACGGCTAAACTATGGCTACACCTTC. As protein: CASSEGGGRRLNYGYTF.

CDR3: CSVFLDPSTDTQYF. CDR3 in DNA: TGCAGCGTTTTCCTAGATCCAAGCACAGATACGCAGTATTTT. This chain links TRBV29-1 with TRBJ2-3; D is uncertain. The V end lost 5 bases, the J end lost 0 bases, and 12 bases lay between the germline ends. The CDR3 length is 14 residues. The V gene's germline CDR1 is SQVTM and CDR2 ANQGSEA.

The chain is built from TRBV28 and TRBJ1-5; possibly TRBD1 for D (5 bases). Germline assignment: CDR1 MDHEN and CDR2 SYDVKM. This CDR3 comprises 11 residues. Trimming stripped 5 bases from V and 7 bases from J, with 6 bases between. This CDR3 is CASSRGQPQHF. The CDR3 DNA is TGTGCCAGCAGTAGGGGCCAGCCCCAGCATTTT.

The rearrangement links TRBV2 to TRBJ2-1; 10 nucleotides agree with TRBD1. Looked up from germline, CDR1 is SNHLY and CDR2 is FYNNEI. This CDR3 is 15 amino acids long. Trimming cost V 7 bases and J 7 bases; bases outside gene matches: 10. This chain's CDR3 is CASTQTGGEWNEQFF. CDR3 sequence (DNA): TGTGCCAGCACCCAGACAGGGGGCGAGTGGAATGAGCAGTTCTTC.

The genes are TRBV18 and TRBJ1-1; D might be TRBD1 (5 bases). CDR3 length: 14 residues. Germline V lookup: CDR1 KGHSH, CDR2 LQKENI. The V end was cut by 6 bases, the J end by 1 base, with 12 bases between. The CDR3: CASSLQGPNTEAFF. CDR3 sequence (DNA): TGTGCCAGCTCCCTTCAGGGTCCGAACACTGAAGCTTTCTTT.

This clone has only a few counts. V gene TRBV6-5 combines with J gene TRBJ1-2; D is uncertain. The CDR3 has 14 residues. Trimming shortened V by 4 bases and J by 2 bases, and 11 bases separated the two germline ends. CDR1 and CDR2 (germline): MNHEY, SVGAGI. CDR3 loop: CASSLNSGNYGYTF. CDR3 DNA sequence: TGTGCCAGCAGTTTAAACAGCGGGAACTATGGCTACACCTTC.